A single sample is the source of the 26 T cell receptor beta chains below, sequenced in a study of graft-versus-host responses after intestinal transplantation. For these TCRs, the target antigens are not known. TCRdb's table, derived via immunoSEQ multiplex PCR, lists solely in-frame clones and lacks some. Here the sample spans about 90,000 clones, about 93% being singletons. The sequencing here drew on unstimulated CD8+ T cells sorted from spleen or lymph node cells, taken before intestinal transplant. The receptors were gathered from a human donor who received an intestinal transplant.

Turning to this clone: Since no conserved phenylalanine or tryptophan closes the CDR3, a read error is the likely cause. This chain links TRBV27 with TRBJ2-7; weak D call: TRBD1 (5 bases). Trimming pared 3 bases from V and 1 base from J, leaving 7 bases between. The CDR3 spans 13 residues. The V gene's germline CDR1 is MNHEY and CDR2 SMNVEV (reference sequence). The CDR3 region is CASSFAGSYEQYL. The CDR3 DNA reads TGTGCCAGCAGTTTCGCAGGGTCCTACGAGCAGTACCTC.

In nucleotides, the CDR3 is TGTGCCAGCAGCTATGGACAGGACTATAGCAATCAGCCCCAGCATTTT. Translated, it gives CASSYGQDYSNQPQHF. V usage is TRBV5-6 and J usage is TRBJ1-5, with 7 bases identical to TRBD1. The V segment lost 3 bases and the J segment 0 bases; nucleotides outside the gene matches: 6. Germline V lookup: CDR1 SGHDT, CDR2 YYEEEE. The CDR3 consists of 16 residues. Drawing the rest from reference TRBV5-6 and TRBJ1-5, the complete variable domain is DAGVTQSPTHLIKTRGQQVTLRCSPKSGHDTVSWYQQALGQGPQFIFQYYEEEERQRGNFPDRFSGHQFPNYSSELNVNALLLGDSALYLCASSYGQDYSNQPQHFGDGTRLSIL.

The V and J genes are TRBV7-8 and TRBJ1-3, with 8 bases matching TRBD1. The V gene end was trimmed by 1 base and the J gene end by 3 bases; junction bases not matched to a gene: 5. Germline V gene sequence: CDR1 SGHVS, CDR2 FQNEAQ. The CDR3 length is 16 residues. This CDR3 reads CASSLVDRDLGNTIYF. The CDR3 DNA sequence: TGTGCCAGCAGCTTAGTGGACAGGGACCTTGGAAACACCATATATTTT.

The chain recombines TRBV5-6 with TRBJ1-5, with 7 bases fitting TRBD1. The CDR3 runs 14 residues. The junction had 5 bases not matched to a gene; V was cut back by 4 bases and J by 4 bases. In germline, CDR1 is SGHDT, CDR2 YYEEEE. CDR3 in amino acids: CASSVTTGNQPQHF. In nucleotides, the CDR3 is TGTGCCAGCAGCGTAACGACAGGGAATCAGCCCCAGCATTTT. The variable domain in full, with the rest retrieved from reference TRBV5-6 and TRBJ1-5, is DAGVTQSPTHLIKTRGQQVTLRCSPKSGHDTVSWYQQALGQGPQFIFQYYEEEERQRGNFPDRFSGHQFPNYSSELNVNALLLGDSALYLCASSVTTGNQPQHFGDGTRLSIL.

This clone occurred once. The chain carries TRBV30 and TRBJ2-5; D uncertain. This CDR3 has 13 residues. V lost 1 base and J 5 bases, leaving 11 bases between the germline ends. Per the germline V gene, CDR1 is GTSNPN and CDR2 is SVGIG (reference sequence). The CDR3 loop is CAWSEAHGETQYF. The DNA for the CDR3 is TGTGCCTGGAGTGAAGCTCACGGTGAGACCCAGTACTTC.

The DNA for the CDR3 is TGTGCCAGCAGCTTAGGGTCTAGCGGGACTGGGGAGCTGTTTTTT. Translating gives CASSLGSSGTGELFF. The chain combines TRBV13 with TRBJ2-2; TRBD2 agrees at 9 bases. Germline lookup yields CDR1 PRHDT and CDR2 FYEKMQ (reference sequence). V was clipped by 0 bases and J by 8 bases; unmatched bases: 4. The length of the CDR3 is 15 residues.

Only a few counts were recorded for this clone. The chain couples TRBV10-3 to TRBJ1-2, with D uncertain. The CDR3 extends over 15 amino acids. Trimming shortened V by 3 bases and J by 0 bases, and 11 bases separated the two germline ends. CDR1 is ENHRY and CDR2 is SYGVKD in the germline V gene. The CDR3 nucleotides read TGTGCCATCAGTGATCTGAGGAGGGCTAACTATGGCTACACCTTC. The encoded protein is CAISDLRRANYGYTF.

The CDR3 DNA reads TGTGCCAGCACCCAAATGGGAGGCACAGATACGCAGTATTTT. This sequence encodes CASTQMGGTDTQYF. The chain employs TRBV6-1 and TRBJ2-3; maybe TRBD2 (5 bases). The germline V gene has CDR1 MNHNS and CDR2 SASEGT. V gave up 7 bases and J gave up 1 base, with 12 bases separating them. This CDR3 region has 14 residues.

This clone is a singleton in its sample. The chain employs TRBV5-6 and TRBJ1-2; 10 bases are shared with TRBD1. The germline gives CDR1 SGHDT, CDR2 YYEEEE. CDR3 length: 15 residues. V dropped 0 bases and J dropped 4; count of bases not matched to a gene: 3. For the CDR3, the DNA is TGTGCCAGCAGCTTGGGGACAGGGGGGCCCTATGGCTACACCTTC. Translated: CASSLGTGGPYGYTF.

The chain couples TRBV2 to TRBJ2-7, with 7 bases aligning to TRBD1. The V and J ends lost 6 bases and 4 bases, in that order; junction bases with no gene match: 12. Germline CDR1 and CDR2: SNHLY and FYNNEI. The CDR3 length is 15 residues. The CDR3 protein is CASRDNPGTVYEQYF. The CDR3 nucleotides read TGTGCCAGCAGGGATAACCCCGGGACAGTTTACGAGCAGTACTTC.

CDR3 nucleotide sequence: TGTGCCAGCAGTCGCCTTGGCGGGAACACAGATACGCAGTATTTT. Its translation is CASSRLGGNTDTQYF. The J gene is TRBJ2-3, the V gene TRBV6-5; perhaps TRBD2 as D (6 bases). The CDR3 has 15 residues. Germline V gives CDR1 MNHEY, CDR2 SVGAGI. With 5 bases removed from V and 2 bases from J, the gap between germline ends came to 14 bases.

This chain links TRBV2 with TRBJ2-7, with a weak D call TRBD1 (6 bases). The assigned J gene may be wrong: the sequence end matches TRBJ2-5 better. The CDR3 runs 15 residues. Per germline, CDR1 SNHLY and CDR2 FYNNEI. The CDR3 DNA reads TGTGCCAGCAGCAGGACAGAGGCTTCTCAAGAGACCCAGTACTTC. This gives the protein CASSRTEASQETQYF.

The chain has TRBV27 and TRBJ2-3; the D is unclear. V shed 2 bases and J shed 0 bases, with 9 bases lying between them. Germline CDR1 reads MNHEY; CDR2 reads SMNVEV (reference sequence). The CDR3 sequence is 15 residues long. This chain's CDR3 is CASSLISLSTDTQYF. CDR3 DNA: TGTGCCAGCAGTTTAATCTCCCTTAGCACAGATACGCAGTATTTT.

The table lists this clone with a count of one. CDR3 amino acids: CASSIFYEQYF. The CDR3, as DNA: TGTGCCAGCAGTATCTTCTACGAGCAGTACTTC. The chain recombines TRBV25-1 with TRBJ2-7, with D uncertain. The length of the CDR3 is 11 residues. The V gene's germline CDR1 is MGHDK and CDR2 SYGVNS. Trimming took 5 bases from V and 3 from J, leaving 5 bases between them.

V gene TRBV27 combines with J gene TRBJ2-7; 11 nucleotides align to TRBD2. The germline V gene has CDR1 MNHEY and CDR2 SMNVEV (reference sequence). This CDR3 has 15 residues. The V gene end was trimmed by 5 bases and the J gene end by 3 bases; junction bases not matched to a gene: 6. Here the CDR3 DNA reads TGTGCCAGCAGTGGCGGGACTAGCGGACGCTACGAGCAGTACTTC. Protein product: CASSGGTSGRYEQYF.

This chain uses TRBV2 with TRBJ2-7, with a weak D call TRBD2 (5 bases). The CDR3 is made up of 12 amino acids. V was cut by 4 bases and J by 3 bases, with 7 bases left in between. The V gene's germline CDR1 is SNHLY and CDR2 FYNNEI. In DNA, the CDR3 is TGTGCCAGCAGTGGACTAATCTACGAGCAGTACTTC. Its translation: CASSGLIYEQYF.

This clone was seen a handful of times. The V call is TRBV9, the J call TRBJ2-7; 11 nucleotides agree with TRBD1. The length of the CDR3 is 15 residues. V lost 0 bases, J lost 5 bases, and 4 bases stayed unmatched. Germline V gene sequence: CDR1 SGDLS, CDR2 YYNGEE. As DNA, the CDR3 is TGTGCCAGCAGCGTAGCCGGGACAGGGGGGCACGAGCAGTACTTC. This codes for CASSVAGTGGHEQYF.

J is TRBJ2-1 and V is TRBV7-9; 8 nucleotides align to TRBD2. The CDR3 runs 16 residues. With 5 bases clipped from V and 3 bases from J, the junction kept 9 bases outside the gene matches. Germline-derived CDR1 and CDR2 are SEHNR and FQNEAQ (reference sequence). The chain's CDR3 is CASSPPGLAGYNEQFF. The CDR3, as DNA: TGTGCCAGCAGCCCGCCCGGACTAGCCGGCTACAATGAGCAGTTCTTC. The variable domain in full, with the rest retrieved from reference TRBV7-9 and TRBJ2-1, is DTGVSQNPRHKITKRGQNVTFRCDPISEHNRLYWYRQTLGQGPEFLTYFQNEAQLEKSRLLSDRFSAERPKGSFSTLEIQRTEQGDSAMYLCASSPPGLAGYNEQFFGPGTRLTVL.

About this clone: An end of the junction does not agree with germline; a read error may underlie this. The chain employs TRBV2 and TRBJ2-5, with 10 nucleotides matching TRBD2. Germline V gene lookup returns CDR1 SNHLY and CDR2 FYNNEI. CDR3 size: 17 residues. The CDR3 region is CASSDRHPGLALETQYF. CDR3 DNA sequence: TGTGCCAGTAGTGACAGGCACCCGGGACTAGCGTTGGAGACCCAGTACTTC.

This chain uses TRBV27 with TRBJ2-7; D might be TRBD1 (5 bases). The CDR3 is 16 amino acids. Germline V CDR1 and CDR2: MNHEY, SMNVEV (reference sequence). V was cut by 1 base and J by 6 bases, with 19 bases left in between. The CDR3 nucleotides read TGTGCCAGCAGTTTATATCCAGGGCAGGAGTCTGGCGAGCAGTACTTC. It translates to CASSLYPGQESGEQYF.

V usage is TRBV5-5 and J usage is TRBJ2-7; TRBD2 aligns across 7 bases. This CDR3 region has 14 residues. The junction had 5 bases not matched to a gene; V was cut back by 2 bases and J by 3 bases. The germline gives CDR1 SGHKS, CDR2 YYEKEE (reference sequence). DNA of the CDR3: TGTGCCAGCAGCTTCGGGGGGACGGGCTACGAGCAGTACTTC. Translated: CASSFGGTGYEQYF.

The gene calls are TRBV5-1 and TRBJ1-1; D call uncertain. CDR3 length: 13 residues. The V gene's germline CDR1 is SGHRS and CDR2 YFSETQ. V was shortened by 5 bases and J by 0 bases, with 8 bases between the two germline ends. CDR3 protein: CASSPDMNTEAFF. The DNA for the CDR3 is TGCGCCAGCAGTCCAGACATGAACACTGAAGCTTTCTTT. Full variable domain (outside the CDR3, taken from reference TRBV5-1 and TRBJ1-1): KAGVTQTPRYLIKTRGQQVTLSCSPISGHRSVSWYQQTPGQGLQFLFEYFSETQRNKGNFPGRFSGRQFSNSRSEMNVSTLELGDSALYLCASSPDMNTEAFFGQGTRLTVV.

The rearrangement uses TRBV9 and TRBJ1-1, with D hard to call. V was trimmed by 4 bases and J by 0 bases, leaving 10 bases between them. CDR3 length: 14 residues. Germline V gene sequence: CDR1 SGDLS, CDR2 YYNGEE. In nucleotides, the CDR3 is TGTGCCAGCAGCCCTGAGGTACTGAACACTGAAGCTTTCTTT. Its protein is CASSPEVLNTEAFF.

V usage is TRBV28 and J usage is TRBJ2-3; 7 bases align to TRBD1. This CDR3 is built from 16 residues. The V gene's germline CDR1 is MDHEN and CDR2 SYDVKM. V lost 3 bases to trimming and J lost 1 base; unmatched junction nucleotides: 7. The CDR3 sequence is CASSFGTASRTDTQYF. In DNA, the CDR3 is TGTGCCAGCAGTTTTGGGACAGCATCGCGCACAGATACGCAGTATTTT.

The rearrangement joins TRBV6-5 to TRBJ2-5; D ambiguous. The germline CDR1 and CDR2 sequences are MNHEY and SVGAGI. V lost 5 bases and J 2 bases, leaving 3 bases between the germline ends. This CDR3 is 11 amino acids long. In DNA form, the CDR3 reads TGTGCCAGCAGTCATCAAGAGACCCAGTACTTC. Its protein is CASSHQETQYF.

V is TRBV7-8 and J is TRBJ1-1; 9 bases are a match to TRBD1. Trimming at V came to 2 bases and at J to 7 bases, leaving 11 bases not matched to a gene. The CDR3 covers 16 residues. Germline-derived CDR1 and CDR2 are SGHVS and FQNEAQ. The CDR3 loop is CASSLRAGQGQNEAFF. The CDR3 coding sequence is TGTGCCAGCAGCTTACGAGCGGGACAGGGCCAGAATGAAGCTTTCTTT.